These 5 T cell receptor beta chains originate from one sample sequenced in a study of shared clonotypes between healthy human individuals. The data were produced by immunoSEQ multiplex PCR, yet TCRdb's version contains in-frame clones alone and is incomplete. The sample includes millions of clones, approximately 94% of them seen just once. CD8 cells classed as naive were CD45RO-negative and positively selected for CCR7, excluding terminally differentiated effector memory CD45RA+ cells. Input material: naive CD8+ T cells sorted from blood. The receptors were gathered from a man younger than 30 in good health.

A few counts support this clone. The chain recombines TRBV2 with TRBJ1-5, with a possible D match to TRBD1 (6 bases). Germline lookup yields CDR1 SNHLY and CDR2 FYNNEI. Trimming left V 0 bases short and J 3 bases short, with 12 bases between. The CDR3 has 16 amino acids. The CDR3, as DNA: TGTGCCAGCAGTGAAGCGGAAGACAGGCTCAATCAGCCCCAGCATTTT. It yields the protein CASSEAEDRLNQPQHF.

There are a few counts of this clone. Other DNA sequences in the same sample also yield this CDR3. The V gene is TRBV27, the J gene TRBJ2-1, with 8 bases matching TRBD2. Germline V lookup: CDR1 MNHEY, CDR2 SMNVEV (reference sequence). Trimming took 2 bases from V and 4 from J; bases not matched to a gene: 1. This CDR3 is built from 14 residues. CDR3 nucleotides: TGTGCCAGCAGTTTAGCGGGGGGTTACAATGAGCAGTTCTTC. It is translated as CASSLAGGYNEQFF.

The chain employs TRBV13 and TRBJ1-6, with D unclear. The CDR3 contains 13 residues. Germline CDR1 is PRHDT and CDR2 is FYEKMQ (reference sequence). V lost 5 bases and J lost 6, with 8 bases in between. The CDR3 reads CASSPRGNSPLHF. The CDR3 nucleotides read TGTGCCAGCAGCCCCCGTGGTAATTCACCCCTCCACTTT. The complete variable domain, with remaining parts taken from reference TRBV13 and TRBJ1-6, reads AAGVIQSPRHLIKEKRETATLKCYPIPRHDTVYWYQQGPGQDPQFLISFYEKMQSDKGSIPDRFSAQQFSDYHSELNMSSLELGDSALYFCASSPRGNSPLHFGNGTRLTVT.

Concerning this clone: This CDR3 is also generated by other DNA sequences in the sample. The rearrangement links TRBV5-4 to TRBJ2-2; no clear D. The CDR3 is 12 residues long. Germline CDR1 and CDR2: SGHNT and YYREEE (reference sequence). The V end was cut by 0 bases, the J end by 6 bases, with 3 bases between. The CDR3 protein is CASSLEAGELFF. In DNA, the CDR3 is TGTGCCAGCAGCTTGGAAGCCGGGGAGCTGTTTTTT.

V gene TRBV27 combines with J gene TRBJ2-3, with 7 bases lining up with TRBD1. Germline-derived CDR1 and CDR2 are MNHEY and SMNVEV (reference sequence). Trimming took 3 bases from V and 3 from J; bases not matched to a gene: 6. This CDR3 spans 15 amino acids. Here the CDR3 DNA reads TGTGCCAGCAGTTTGTACAGGGGCCTTACAGATACGCAGTATTTT. Translated: CASSLYRGLTDTQYF.